This T cell receptor (beta chain) derives from a study of blood T cell repertoires in COVID-19. Whole-study context: Sites in the United States, Italy and Spain provided acute and convalescent COVID-19 samples. T cells, B-cell-depleted T cells, or PBMCs supplied cDNA or gDNA.

The CDR3 totals 14 residues. Trimming took 7 bases from V and 5 from J, leaving 18 bases between them. CDR1 is MDHEN, CDR2 SYDVKM, per germline. In the authors' methods: The assay estimated nucleated cells by amplifying reference gene primers. TCRdb's copy holds only in-frame clones and misses some; the assay was immunoSEQ multiplex PCR. That table gives V, J and clone size, and the DNA gave D and trimming. The sample carries 80,000 to 100,000 clones, around 75% recorded once. The source material was peripheral blood. This receptor was obtained from a man aged 65 to 85 with acute or convalescent COVID-19. V usage is TRBV28 and J usage is TRBJ2-7, with D maybe TRBD2 (6 bases). The chain's CDR3 is CASTKAGSWNEQYF. The CDR3 DNA sequence: TGTGCCAGCACCAAAGCGGGCTCGTGGAACGAGCAGTACTTC.